The 15 T cell receptor beta chains below come from one sample, sequenced in a study of shared clonotypes between healthy human individuals. The assay was immunoSEQ multiplex PCR, and TCRdb's table has in-frame clones only and misses some. The data show about 1.1 million clones, with approximately 78% seen just once and 0.5% to 0.6% held by the top ten. Sequencing was carried out using memory CD4+ T cells from PBMCs. Specified subset: CD45RA-negative fraction. The receptors were sampled from a man younger than 35 in good health. Some clones in this sample may be carry-over from other donors' samples.

The genes are TRBV5-6 and TRBJ2-6, with D possibly TRBD1 on 6 matching bases. The CDR3 is made up of 18 amino acids. The V and J ends lost 4 bases and 2 bases respectively, with 19 bases between them. The germline gives CDR1 SGHDT, CDR2 YYEEEE. The CDR3 protein is CASSLIQGLGTGANVLTF. As DNA, the CDR3 is TGTGCCAGCAGCCTTATACAGGGCCTGGGCACTGGGGCCAACGTCCTGACTTTC.

CDR3 sequence: CASSGSRGTQYF. The CDR3 DNA is TGTGCCAGCAGCGGATCAAGGGGGACCCAGTACTTC. The chain couples TRBV9 to TRBJ2-5; tentatively, D is TRBD1 (5 bases). Germline V gene lookup returns CDR1 SGDLS and CDR2 YYNGEE. Trimming took 3 bases from V and 7 from J, leaving 10 bases between them. The CDR3 totals 12 residues.

The chain carries TRBV10-2 and TRBJ2-1, with D possibly being TRBD2 (6 bases). Trimming left V 8 bases short and J 3 bases short, with 14 bases between. The CDR3 is 14 residues long. Germline values: CDR1 WSHSY, CDR2 SAAADI. CDR3 residues: CASQVRDHYNEQFF. CDR3 DNA: TGCGCCAGCCAGGTGCGGGATCACTACAATGAGCAGTTCTTC.

The chain recombines TRBV28 with TRBJ1-4, with D maybe TRBD1 (5 bases). The V gene lost 4 bases and the J gene lost 2 bases, with 17 bases spanning the gap. This CDR3 is built from 17 residues. Germline V gene lookup returns CDR1 MDHEN and CDR2 SYDVKM. CDR3 coding DNA: TGTGCCAGCAGTTCGCACCCTACAGGATTTACTAATGAAAAACTGTTTTTT. It codes for CASSSHPTGFTNEKLFF.

This clone was counted a few times. V and J are TRBV7-2 and TRBJ1-6; 11 bases are a match to TRBD1. The CDR3 length is 17 residues. The trim removed 5 bases at V and 6 bases at J, leaving 9 bases unmatched. Germline V gene sequence: CDR1 SGHTA, CDR2 FQGNSA. The CDR3 here is CASSVDRGRVGNSPLHF. The CDR3 nucleotides read TGTGCCAGCAGCGTGGACAGGGGGCGAGTGGGTAATTCACCCCTCCACTTT.

This chain uses TRBV5-1 with TRBJ2-5, with 7 bases lining up with TRBD2. The length of the CDR3 is 14 residues. V shed 4 bases and J 4 bases; nucleotides not matched to a gene: 7. Germline CDR1 and CDR2: SGHRS and YFSETQ. DNA for the CDR3: TGCGCCAGCAGCCCGGAGACTAGCCCAGAGACCCAGTACTTC. Its translation is CASSPETSPETQYF.

This rearrangement joins TRBV4-1 to TRBJ2-3; TRBD2 matches 8 bases. Germline V gives CDR1 MGHRA, CDR2 YSYEKL. This CDR3 region has 15 residues. The J segment lost 5 bases and the V segment lost 4 bases, leaving 8 bases of the junction unmatched. The CDR3 sequence: CASSPLRGDIDTQYF. CDR3 coding DNA: TGCGCCAGCAGCCCATTGCGGGGGGATATAGATACGCAGTATTTT.

The J gene is TRBJ1-2, the V gene TRBV6-5, with 8 nucleotides matching TRBD1. The CDR3 is made up of 14 amino acids. Trimming cost V 5 bases and J 8 bases; bases outside gene matches: 10. Germline CDR1 MNHEY, CDR2 SVGAGI. CDR3 loop: CASSGAGQAGGYTF. CDR3 nucleotide sequence: TGTGCCAGCAGTGGAGCGGGACAGGCGGGGGGCTACACCTTC.

This clone was seen a handful of times. The gene calls are TRBV19 and TRBJ1-1, with D unclear. The germline V gene has CDR1 LNHDA and CDR2 SQIVND (reference sequence). This CDR3 is 11 amino acids long. V was pared by 6 bases and J by 10 bases, with 12 bases between. The CDR3 is CASSGIIGAFF. The CDR3 coding sequence is TGTGCCAGTAGCGGGATTATCGGAGCTTTCTTT.

The chain employs TRBV28 and TRBJ1-1; D gene unclear. Germline V gene sequence: CDR1 MDHEN, CDR2 SYDVKM. V was cut by 5 bases and J by 1 base, with 11 bases left in between. This CDR3 comprises 14 residues. The CDR3 loop reads CASSPIHRNTEAFF. The DNA for the CDR3 is TGTGCCAGCAGTCCCATCCACAGGAACACTGAAGCTTTCTTT.

This clone was recorded once. The chain combines TRBV10-3 with TRBJ2-2; TRBD2 is a possible D gene (6 bases). This CDR3 spans 16 amino acids. Germline CDR1 reads ENHRY; CDR2 reads SYGVKD. Trimming took 6 bases from V and 2 from J, leaving 16 bases between them. In nucleotides, the CDR3 is TGTGCCATCAGGGGGTGGTCGCGGGAAAACACCGGGGAGCTGTTTTTT. Residues: CAIRGWSRENTGELFF.

The chain combines TRBV10-1 with TRBJ2-7; 7 nucleotides match TRBD2. V shed 6 bases and J 5 bases; nucleotides not matched to a gene: 19. The germline CDR1 and CDR2 sequences are WNHNN and SYGVQD (reference sequence). The CDR3 sequence is 17 residues long. CDR3 loop: CASRLDRLAREGHEQYF. The CDR3 coding sequence is TGCGCCAGCAGATTAGACCGACTAGCCCGAGAGGGTCACGAGCAGTACTTC.

The chain carries TRBV7-2 and TRBJ2-3, with 14 positions matching TRBD2. V trimming: 1 base; J trimming: 3 bases; junction bases outside the gene matches: 6. The CDR3 runs to 18 residues. Germline V gene data show CDR1 as SGHTA and CDR2 as FQGNSA. In nucleotides, the CDR3 is TGTGCCAGCAGCTTAGGAGGGACTAGCGGGAGTAGGACAGATACGCAGTATTTT. As protein: CASSLGGTSGSRTDTQYF.

The gene calls are TRBV10-3 and TRBJ1-3; D remains ambiguous. The CDR3 totals 13 residues. Germline CDR1 ENHRY, CDR2 SYGVKD. The V gene lost 4 bases and the J gene lost 4 bases, with 8 bases spanning the gap. DNA of the CDR3: TGTGCCATCAGTGGTGCTAGCGGAAACACCATATATTTT. Its protein product is CAISGASGNTIYF.

V and J are TRBV4-1 and TRBJ2-3; D possibly corresponds to TRBD2 (5 bases). Trimming removed 1 base at V and 0 bases at J, with 11 bases between. Germline CDR1 and CDR2: MGHRA and YSYEKL. The CDR3 contains 16 residues. The CDR3 nucleotides read TGCGCCAGCAGCCAAGTTCCGAGGGCTAGCACAGATACGCAGTATTTT. As protein: CASSQVPRASTDTQYF.